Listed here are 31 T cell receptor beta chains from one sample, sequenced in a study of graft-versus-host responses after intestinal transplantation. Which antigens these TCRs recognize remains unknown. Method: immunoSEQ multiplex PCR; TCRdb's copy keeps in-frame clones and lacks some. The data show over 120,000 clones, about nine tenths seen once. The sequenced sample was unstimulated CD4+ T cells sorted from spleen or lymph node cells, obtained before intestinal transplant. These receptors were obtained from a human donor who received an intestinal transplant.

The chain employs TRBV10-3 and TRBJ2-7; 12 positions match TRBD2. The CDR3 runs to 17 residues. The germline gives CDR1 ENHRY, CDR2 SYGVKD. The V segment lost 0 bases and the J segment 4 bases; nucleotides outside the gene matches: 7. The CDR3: CAISESGLAGGKYEQYF. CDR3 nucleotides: TGTGCCATCAGTGAGTCTGGTCTAGCGGGAGGGAAATACGAGCAGTACTTC.

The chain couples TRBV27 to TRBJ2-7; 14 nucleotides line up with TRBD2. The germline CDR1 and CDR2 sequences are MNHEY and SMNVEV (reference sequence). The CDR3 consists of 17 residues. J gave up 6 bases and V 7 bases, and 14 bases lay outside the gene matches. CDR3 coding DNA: TGTGCCAGCACCAGACTAGCGGGAGGGATGATTAGGACCGAGCAGTACTTC. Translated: CASTRLAGGMIRTEQYF.

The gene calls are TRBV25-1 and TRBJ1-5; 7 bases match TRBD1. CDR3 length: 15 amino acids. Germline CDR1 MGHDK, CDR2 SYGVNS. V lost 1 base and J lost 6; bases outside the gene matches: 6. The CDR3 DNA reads TGTGCCAGCAGTGAATCCAGGGGGTTCGGTCAGCCCCAGCATTTT. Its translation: CASSESRGFGQPQHF.

CDR3 bases: TGTGCCAGCAGTTCCGGACAGCTGGAGACCCAGTACTTC. It yields the protein CASSSGQLETQYF. V and J are TRBV6-6 and TRBJ2-5; D might be TRBD1 (6 bases). Germline loops: CDR1 MNHNY, CDR2 SVGAGI (reference sequence). The CDR3 runs 13 residues. Trimming stripped 4 bases from V and 5 bases from J, with 11 bases between.

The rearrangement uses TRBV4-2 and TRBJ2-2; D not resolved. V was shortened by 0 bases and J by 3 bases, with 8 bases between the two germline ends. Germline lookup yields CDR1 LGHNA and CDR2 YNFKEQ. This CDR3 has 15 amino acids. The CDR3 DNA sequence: TGTGCCAGCAGCCAAGATGGTGGGGACACCGGGGAGCTGTTTTTT. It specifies CASSQDGGDTGELFF.

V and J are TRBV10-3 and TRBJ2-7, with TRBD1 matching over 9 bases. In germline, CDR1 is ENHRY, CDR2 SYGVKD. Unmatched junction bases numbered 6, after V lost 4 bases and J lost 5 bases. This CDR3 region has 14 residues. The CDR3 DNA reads TGTGCCATCAGTGGTCCGGGACAGGGTAACGAGCAGTACTTC. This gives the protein CAISGPGQGNEQYF.

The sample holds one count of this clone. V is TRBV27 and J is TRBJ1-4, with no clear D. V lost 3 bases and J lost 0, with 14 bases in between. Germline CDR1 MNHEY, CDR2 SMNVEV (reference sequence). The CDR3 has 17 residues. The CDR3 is CASSLAGGSPTNEKLFF. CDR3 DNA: TGTGCCAGCAGTTTGGCAGGAGGATCCCCAACTAATGAAAAACTGTTTTTT. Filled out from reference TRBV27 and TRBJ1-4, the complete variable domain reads EAQVTQNPRYLITVTGKKLTVTCSQNMNHEYMSWYRQDPGLGLRQIYYSMNVEVTDKGDVPEGYKVSRKEKRNFPLILESPSPNQTSLYFCASSLAGGSPTNEKLFFGSGTQLSVL.

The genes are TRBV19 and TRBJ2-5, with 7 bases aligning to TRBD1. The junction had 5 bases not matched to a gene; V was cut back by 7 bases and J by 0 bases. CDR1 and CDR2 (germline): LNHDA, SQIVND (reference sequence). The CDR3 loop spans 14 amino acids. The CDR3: CASTPDRDQETQYF. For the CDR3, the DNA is TGTGCCAGTACCCCAGACAGGGACCAAGAGACCCAGTACTTC.

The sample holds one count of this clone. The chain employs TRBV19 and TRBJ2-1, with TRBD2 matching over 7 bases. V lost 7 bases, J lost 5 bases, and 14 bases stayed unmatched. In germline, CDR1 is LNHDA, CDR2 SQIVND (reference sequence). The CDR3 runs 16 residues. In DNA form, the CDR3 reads TGTGCCAGTACACTTAGGGAGGGGACTTACCACAATGAGCAGTTCTTC. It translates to CASTLREGTYHNEQFF.

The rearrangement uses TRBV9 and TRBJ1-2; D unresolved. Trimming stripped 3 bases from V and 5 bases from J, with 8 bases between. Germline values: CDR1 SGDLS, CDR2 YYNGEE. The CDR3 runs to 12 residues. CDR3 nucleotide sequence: TGTGCCAGCAGCGGGTCGGGGTATGGCTACACCTTC. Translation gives CASSGSGYGYTF. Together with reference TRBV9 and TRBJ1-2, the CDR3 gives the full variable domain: DSGVTQTPKHLITATGQRVTLRCSPRSGDLSVYWYQQSLDQGLQFLIQYYNGEERAKGNILERFSAQQFPDLHSELNLSSLELGDSALYFCASSGSGYGYTFGSGTRLTVV.

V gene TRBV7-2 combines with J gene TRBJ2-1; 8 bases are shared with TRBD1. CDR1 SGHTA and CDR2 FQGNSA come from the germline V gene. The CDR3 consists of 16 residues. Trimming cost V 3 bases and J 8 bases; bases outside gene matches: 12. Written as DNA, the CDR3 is TGTGCCAGCAGCTTGCCCCGCAGGGGGCTAAGGTATGAGCAGTTCTTC. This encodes CASSLPRRGLRYEQFF.

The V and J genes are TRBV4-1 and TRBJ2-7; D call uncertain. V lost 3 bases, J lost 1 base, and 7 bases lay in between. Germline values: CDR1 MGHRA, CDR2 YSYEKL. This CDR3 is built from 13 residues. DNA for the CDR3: TGCGCCAGCAGCCACCCAGCATCCTACGAGCAGTACTTC. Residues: CASSHPASYEQYF.

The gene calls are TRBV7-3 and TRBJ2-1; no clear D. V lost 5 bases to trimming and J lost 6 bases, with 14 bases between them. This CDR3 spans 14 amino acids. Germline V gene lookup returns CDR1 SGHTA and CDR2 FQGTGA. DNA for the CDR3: TGTGCCAGCAGCCTACTCCCACAAGTCAATGAGCAGTTCTTC. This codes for CASSLLPQVNEQFF.

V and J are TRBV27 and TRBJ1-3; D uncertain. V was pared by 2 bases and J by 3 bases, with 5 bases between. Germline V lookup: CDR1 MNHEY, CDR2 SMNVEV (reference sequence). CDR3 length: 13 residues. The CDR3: CASSLNGGNTIYF. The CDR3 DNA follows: TGTGCCAGCAGTTTAAACGGTGGAAACACCATATATTTT.

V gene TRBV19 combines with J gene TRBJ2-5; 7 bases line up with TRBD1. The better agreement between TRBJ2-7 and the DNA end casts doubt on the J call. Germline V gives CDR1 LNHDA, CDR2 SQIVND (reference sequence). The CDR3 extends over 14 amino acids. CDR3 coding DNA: TGTGCCAGCTCCCGGACAGGAGGACCCTACGAGCAGTACTTC. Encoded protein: CASSRTGGPYEQYF.

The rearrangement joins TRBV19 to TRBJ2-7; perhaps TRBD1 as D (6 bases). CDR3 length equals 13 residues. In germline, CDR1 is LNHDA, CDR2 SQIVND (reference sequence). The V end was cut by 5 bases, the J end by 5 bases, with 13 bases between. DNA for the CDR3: TGTGCCAGTAGTGCGACAGGAGGTAACGAGCAGTACTTC. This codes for CASSATGGNEQYF.

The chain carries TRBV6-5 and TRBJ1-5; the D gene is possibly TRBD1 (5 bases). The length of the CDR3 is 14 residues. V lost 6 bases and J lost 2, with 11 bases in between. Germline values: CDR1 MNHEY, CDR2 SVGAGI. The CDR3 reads CASRGRGGNQPQHF. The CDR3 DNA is TGTGCCAGCAGGGGTCGGGGGGGCAATCAGCCCCAGCATTTT.

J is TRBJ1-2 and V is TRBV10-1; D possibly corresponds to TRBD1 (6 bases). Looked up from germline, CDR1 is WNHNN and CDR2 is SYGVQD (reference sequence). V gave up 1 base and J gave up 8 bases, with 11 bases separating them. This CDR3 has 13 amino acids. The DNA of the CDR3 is TGCGCCAGCAGTGAGTTTCAGGGGAGCGGCTACACCTTC. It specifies CASSEFQGSGYTF.

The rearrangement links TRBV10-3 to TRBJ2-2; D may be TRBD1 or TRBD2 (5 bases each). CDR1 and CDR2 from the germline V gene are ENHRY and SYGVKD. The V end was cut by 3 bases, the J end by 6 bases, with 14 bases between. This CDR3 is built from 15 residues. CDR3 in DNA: TGTGCCATCAGTGACGGGGCGTTGACGGCCGGGGAGCTGTTTTTT. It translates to CAISDGALTAGELFF.

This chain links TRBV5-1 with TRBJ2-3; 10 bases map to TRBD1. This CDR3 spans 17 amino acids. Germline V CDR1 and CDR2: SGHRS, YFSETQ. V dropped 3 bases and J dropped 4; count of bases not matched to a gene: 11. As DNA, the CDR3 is TGCGCCAGCAGCTCCGATCCGACAGGGGGCTTCTCAGATACGCAGTATTTT. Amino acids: CASSSDPTGGFSDTQYF.

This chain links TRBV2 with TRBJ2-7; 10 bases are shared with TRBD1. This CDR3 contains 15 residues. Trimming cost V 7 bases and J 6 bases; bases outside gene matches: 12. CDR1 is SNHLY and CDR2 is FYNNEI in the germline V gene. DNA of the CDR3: TGTGCCAGCACTCCCAGGACGGGACAGGGGTCCGAGCAGTACTTC. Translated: CASTPRTGQGSEQYF.

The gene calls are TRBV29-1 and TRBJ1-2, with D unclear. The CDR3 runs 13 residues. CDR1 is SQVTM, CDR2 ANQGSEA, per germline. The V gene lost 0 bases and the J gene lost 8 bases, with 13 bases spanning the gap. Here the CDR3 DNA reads TGCAGCGTTGAAGATCGGGCAGGAAGGGGCTACACCTTC. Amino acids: CSVEDRAGRGYTF.

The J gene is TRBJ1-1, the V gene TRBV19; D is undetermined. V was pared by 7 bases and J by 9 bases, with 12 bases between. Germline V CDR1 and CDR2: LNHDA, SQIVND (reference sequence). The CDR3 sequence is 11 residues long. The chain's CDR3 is CASTWVGKAFF. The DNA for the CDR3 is TGTGCCAGTACTTGGGTGGGTAAAGCTTTCTTT.

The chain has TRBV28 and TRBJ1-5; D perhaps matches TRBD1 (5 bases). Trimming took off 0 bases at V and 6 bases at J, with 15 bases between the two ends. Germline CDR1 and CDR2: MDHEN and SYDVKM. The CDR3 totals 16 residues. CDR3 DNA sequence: TGTGCCAGCAGTTTATGGGTAGGGGTTGGAAGTCAGCCCCAGCATTTT. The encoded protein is CASSLWVGVGSQPQHF.

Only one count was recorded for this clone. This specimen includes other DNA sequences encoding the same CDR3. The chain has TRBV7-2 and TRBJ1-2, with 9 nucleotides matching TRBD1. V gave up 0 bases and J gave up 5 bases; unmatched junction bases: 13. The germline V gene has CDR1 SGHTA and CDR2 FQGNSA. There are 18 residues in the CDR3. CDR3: CASSLASFRSGQGYGYTF. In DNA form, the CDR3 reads TGTGCCAGCAGCTTAGCCTCCTTTCGGTCAGGACAGGGGTATGGCTACACCTTC.

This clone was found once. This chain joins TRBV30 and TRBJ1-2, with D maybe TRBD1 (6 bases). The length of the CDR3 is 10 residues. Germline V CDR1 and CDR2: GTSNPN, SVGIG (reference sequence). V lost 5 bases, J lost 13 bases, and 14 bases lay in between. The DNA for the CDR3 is TGTGCCTGGGGGGAAGGGGGGATCACCTTC. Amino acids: CAWGEGGITF.

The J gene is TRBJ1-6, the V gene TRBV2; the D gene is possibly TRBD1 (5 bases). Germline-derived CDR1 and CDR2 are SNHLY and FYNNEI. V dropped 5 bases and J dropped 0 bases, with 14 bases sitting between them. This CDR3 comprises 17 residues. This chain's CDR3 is CASSNPGLSSYNSPLHF. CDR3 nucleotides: TGTGCCAGCAGTAACCCAGGGCTAAGCTCCTATAATTCACCCCTCCACTTT. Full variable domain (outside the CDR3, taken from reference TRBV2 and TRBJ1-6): EPEVTQTPSHQVTQMGQEVILRCVPISNHLYFYWYRQILGQKVEFLVSFYNNEISEKSEIFDDQFSVERPDGSNFTLKIRSTKLEDSAMYFCASSNPGLSSYNSPLHFGNGTRLTVT.

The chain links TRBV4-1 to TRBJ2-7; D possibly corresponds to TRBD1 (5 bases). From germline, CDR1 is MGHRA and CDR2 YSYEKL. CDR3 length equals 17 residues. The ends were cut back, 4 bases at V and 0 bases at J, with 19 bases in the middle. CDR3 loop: CASSLSPQGPNSYEQYF. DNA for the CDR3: TGCGCCAGCAGCCTCTCCCCCCAGGGTCCCAACTCCTACGAGCAGTACTTC.

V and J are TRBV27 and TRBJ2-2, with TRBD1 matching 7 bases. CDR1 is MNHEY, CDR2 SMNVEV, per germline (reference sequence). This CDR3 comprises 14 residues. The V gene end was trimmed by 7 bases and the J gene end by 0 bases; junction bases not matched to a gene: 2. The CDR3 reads CASKQGSNTGELFF. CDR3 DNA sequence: TGTGCCAGCAAACAGGGGTCGAACACCGGGGAGCTGTTTTTT.

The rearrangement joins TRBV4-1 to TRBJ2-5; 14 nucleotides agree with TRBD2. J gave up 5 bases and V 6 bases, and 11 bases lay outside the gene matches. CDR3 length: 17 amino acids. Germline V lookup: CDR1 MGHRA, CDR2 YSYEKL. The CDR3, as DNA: TGCGCCAGCAGTCACGTGACTAGCGGGAGGGCCGGGGAGACCCAGTACTTC. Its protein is CASSHVTSGRAGETQYF.

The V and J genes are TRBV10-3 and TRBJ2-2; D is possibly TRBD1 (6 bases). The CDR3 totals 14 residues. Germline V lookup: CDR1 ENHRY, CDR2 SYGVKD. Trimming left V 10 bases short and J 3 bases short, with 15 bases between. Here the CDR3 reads CATDRGSDTGELFF. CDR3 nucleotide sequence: TGTGCCACGGACAGAGGATCGGACACCGGGGAGCTGTTTTTT.